This passage covers 11 T cell receptor beta chains from one sample sequenced in a study of blood T cell repertoires in COVID-19. The protocol was immunoSEQ multiplex PCR, while the TCRdb copy is restricted to in-frame clones and leaves out a portion. The sample lists 55,000 to 70,000 clones; about 80% were seen once. The sequencing sample was made of peripheral blood. These TCRs come from a human donor in a cohort sampled during active COVID-19.

This clone was seen more than once but under ten times. The chain links TRBV6-2 or TRBV6-3 to TRBJ2-1; TRBD2 aligns across 7 bases. Germline lookup yields CDR1 MNHEY and CDR2 SVGEGT. The CDR3 runs 13 residues. The trim removed 2 bases at V and 15 bases at J, leaving 10 bases unmatched. The CDR3 region is CASSYSSRTSWFF. CDR3 nucleotide sequence: TGTGCCAGCAGTTACAGTTCCCGGACTAGTTGGTTCTTC.

The V and J genes are TRBV5-5 and TRBJ2-7; possible D gene TRBD1, 6 bases. This CDR3 contains 17 residues. Germline CDR1 is SGHKS and CDR2 is YYEKEE (reference sequence). Trimming removed 0 bases at V and 4 bases at J, with 20 bases between. The CDR3 here is CASSLASSQTGWYEQYF. The DNA for the CDR3 is TGTGCCAGCAGCTTGGCTTCTTCGCAGACAGGCTGGTACGAGCAGTACTTC.

The V call is TRBV6-6, the J call TRBJ2-1; perhaps TRBD2 as D (6 bases). The CDR3 is made up of 14 amino acids. The germline V and J ends were trimmed by 2 bases and 5 bases, with 10 bases remaining between them. CDR1 is MNHNY, CDR2 SVGAGI, per germline (reference sequence). CDR3 nucleotides: TGTGCCAGCAGTTACCCCCCGGGAGACAATGAGCAGTTCTTC. This encodes CASSYPPGDNEQFF.

The genes are TRBV5-1 and TRBJ1-6, with TRBD1 identical over 8 bases. The CDR3 contains 16 residues. From germline, CDR1 is SGHRS and CDR2 YFSETQ. The V and J ends lost 0 bases and 7 bases, in that order; junction bases with no gene match: 6. CDR3 loop: CASSLDGTGLNSPLHF. The CDR3 coding sequence is TGCGCCAGCAGCTTGGATGGGACAGGCTTAAATTCACCCCTCCACTTT. The full variable domain, its missing parts supplied by reference TRBV5-1 and TRBJ1-6, is KAGVTQTPRYLIKTRGQQVTLSCSPISGHRSVSWYQQTPGQGLQFLFEYFSETQRNKGNFPGRFSGRQFSNSRSEMNVSTLELGDSALYLCASSLDGTGLNSPLHFGNGTRLTVT.

The chain couples TRBV7-9 to TRBJ2-2; 9 bases line up with TRBD2. Germline values: CDR1 SEHNR, CDR2 FQNEAQ (reference sequence). The CDR3 is 15 amino acids. V was clipped by 6 bases and J by 3 bases; unmatched bases: 5. In DNA, the CDR3 is TGTGCCAGCAGTCCAAGCGGGAGGTACACCGGGGAGCTGTTTTTT. This codes for CASSPSGRYTGELFF.

The chain links TRBV4-2 to TRBJ2-1; 9 bases match TRBD2. V shed 0 bases, J shed 4 bases, and the junction held 1 base outside the gene matches. CDR1 LGHNA and CDR2 YNFKEQ come from the germline V gene. The CDR3 length is 15 residues. CDR3 in DNA: TGTGCCAGCAGCCAAGAAACTAGCGGGTACAATGAGCAGTTCTTC. Residues: CASSQETSGYNEQFF.

The chain has TRBV11-2 and TRBJ1-5; D is perhaps TRBD1 (5 bases). The V and J ends lost 5 bases and 1 base respectively, with 12 bases between them. Germline loops: CDR1 SGHAT, CDR2 FQNNGV. CDR3 length: 15 amino acids. The CDR3 coding sequence is TGTGCCAGCAGCCGGGGGGGGAGGAGCAATCAGCCCCAGCATTTT. Residues: CASSRGGRSNQPQHF.

The chain couples TRBV7-8 to TRBJ2-7; unclear D gene. In germline, CDR1 is SGHVS, CDR2 FQNEAQ. The CDR3 runs to 13 residues. Trimming pared 2 bases from V and 2 bases from J, leaving 7 bases between. The CDR3 DNA reads as TGTGCCAGCAGCTTAACAGAAGCCTACGAGCAGTACTTC. Translation gives CASSLTEAYEQYF.

The V gene is TRBV5-1, the J gene TRBJ2-5, with 9 nucleotides matching TRBD2. Germline lookup yields CDR1 SGHRS and CDR2 YFSETQ. CDR3 length: 13 residues. V shed 6 bases, J shed 3 bases, and the junction held 3 bases outside the gene matches. The DNA of the CDR3 is TGCGCCAGCACCGCTAGCGGGGAAGAGACCCAGTACTTC. Its protein product is CASTASGEETQYF.

This clone was picked up a small number of times. The chain has TRBV11-3 and TRBJ2-1; 9 bases fit TRBD2. Unmatched junction bases numbered 3, after V lost 3 bases and J lost 3 bases. CDR1 and CDR2 from the germline V gene are SGHNT and YENEEA. This CDR3 has 15 residues. CDR3: CASSFGGGVYNEQFF. The CDR3 DNA reads TGTGCCAGCAGCTTTGGCGGGGGGGTCTACAATGAGCAGTTCTTC.

V is TRBV28 and J is TRBJ2-7, with a tentative D call TRBD2 (6 bases). V was trimmed by 5 bases and J by 6 bases, leaving 20 bases between them. The CDR3 has 15 amino acids. Looked up from germline, CDR1 is MDHEN and CDR2 is SYDVKM. The CDR3: CASSPPFVGGGEQYF. As DNA, the CDR3 is TGTGCCAGCAGTCCGCCCTTCGTCGGGGGAGGCGAGCAGTACTTC.